The entry below gives a single T cell receptor (beta chain) sequence along with its context. The data are from a study of cytomegalovirus exposure and HLA in healthy donors. The PCR used 60 Vbeta and 13 Jbeta primers. Some clones are missing from TCRdb's copy, which holds only in-frame ones; the method was immunoSEQ multiplex PCR. Among about 200,000 clones, about two thirds were seen once, and the ten largest hold about 2.5%. Germline V gene data show CDR1 as SGHRS and CDR2 as YFSETQ. This CDR3 spans 18 amino acids. With V trimmed by 4 bases and J by 0 bases, 9 bases remained unmatched. The V call is TRBV5-1, the J call TRBJ2-7, with 14 bases matching TRBD2. This TCR came from a man between 35 and 55 years old in good health and CMV-seropositive. Source material: PBMCs. CDR3 DNA: TGCGCCAGCAGCCCTGGGACTAGCGGGGGAGTATTCTCCTACGAGCAGTACTTC. Its translation: CASSPGTSGGVFSYEQYF.